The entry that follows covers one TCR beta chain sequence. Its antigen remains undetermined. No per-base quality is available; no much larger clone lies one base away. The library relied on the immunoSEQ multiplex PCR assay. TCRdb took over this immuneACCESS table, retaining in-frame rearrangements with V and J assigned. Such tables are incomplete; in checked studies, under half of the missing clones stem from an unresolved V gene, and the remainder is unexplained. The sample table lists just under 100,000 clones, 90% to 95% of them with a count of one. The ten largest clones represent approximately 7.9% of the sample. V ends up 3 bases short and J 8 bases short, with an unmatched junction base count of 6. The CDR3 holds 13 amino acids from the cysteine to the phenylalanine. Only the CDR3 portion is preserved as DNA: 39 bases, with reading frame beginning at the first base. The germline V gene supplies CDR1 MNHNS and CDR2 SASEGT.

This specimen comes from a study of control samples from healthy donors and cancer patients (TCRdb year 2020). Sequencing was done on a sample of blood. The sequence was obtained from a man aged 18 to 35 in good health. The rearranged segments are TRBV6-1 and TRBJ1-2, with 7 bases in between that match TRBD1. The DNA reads TGTGCCAGCAGTGACGACAGGGCCAGGGGCTACACCTTC. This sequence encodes CASSDDRARGYTF.